The 14 T cell receptor beta chains listed next were all sequenced from one sample in a study of OX40 agonist ivuxolimab in advanced cancers. Data came from immunoSEQ multiplex PCR; TCRdb stores just in-frame clones and leaves some out. The data contain tens of thousands of clones, about 90% of them singletons. The source was CD4+ or CD8+ T cells sorted from blood, collected in a trial of the OX40 agonist ivuxolimab. Every receptor here comes from an adult with an advanced solid tumor such as melanoma, head and neck, liver or kidney cancer.

The chain employs TRBV29-1 and TRBJ2-5; TRBD1 matches 8 bases. Per germline, CDR1 SQVTM and CDR2 ANQGSEA. The CDR3 is 12 residues long. The V gene end was trimmed by 7 bases and the J gene end by 4 bases; junction bases not matched to a gene: 5. The chain's CDR3 is CSGSRGRETQYF. CDR3 in DNA: TGCAGCGGATCCAGGGGGCGAGAGACCCAGTACTTC.

The CDR3 nucleotides read TGTGCCAGCAGCGTAGGGACTAGCGGGAGCCTTACCGGGGAGCTGTTTTTT. Amino acids: CASSVGTSGSLTGELFF. This sequence joins TRBV9 and TRBJ2-2; 13 bases match TRBD2. V lost 0 bases to trimming and J lost 5 bases; unmatched junction nucleotides: 4. CDR1 is SGDLS and CDR2 is YYNGEE in the germline V gene. The CDR3 sequence is 17 residues long.

The rearrangement uses TRBV6-1 and TRBJ2-1; either TRBD1 or TRBD2 may fit D (5 bases each). Germline V gene sequence: CDR1 MNHNS, CDR2 SASEGT. V was cut by 4 bases and J by 14 bases, with 18 bases left in between. This CDR3 has 13 residues. DNA of the CDR3: TGTGCCAGCAGTGCCGCCAGGGACGTAGAGGAGTTCTTC. It codes for CASSAARDVEEFF.

The chain combines TRBV9 with TRBJ2-7; 8 bases are a match to TRBD1. V shed 4 bases and J 4 bases; nucleotides not matched to a gene: 7. CDR3 length: 14 amino acids. The V gene's germline CDR1 is SGDLS and CDR2 YYNGEE. The CDR3 DNA follows: TGTGCCAGCAGCACGGACAGGGTTGGTTACGAGCAGTACTTC. This translates into CASSTDRVGYEQYF.

J is TRBJ2-3 and V is TRBV5-1; the match to TRBD2 covers 7 bases. Trimming took 1 base from V and 0 from J; bases not matched to a gene: 11. This CDR3 is built from 18 residues. Looked up from germline, CDR1 is SGHRS and CDR2 is YFSETQ. The CDR3: CASSLRASGSTSTDTQYF. The CDR3 DNA is TGCGCCAGCAGCTTGCGGGCTAGCGGATCAACTAGCACAGATACGCAGTATTTT.

The chain is built from TRBV7-2 and TRBJ1-2; tentative D call: TRBD1 (5 bases). Trimming took off 1 base at V and 5 bases at J, with 14 bases between the two ends. The CDR3 is made up of 15 amino acids. Germline loops: CDR1 SGHTA, CDR2 FQGNSA. CDR3 amino acids: CASSLGGGAGYGYTF. Here the CDR3 DNA reads TGTGCCAGCAGCTTAGGAGGCGGGGCTGGTTATGGCTACACCTTC.

V and J are TRBV30 and TRBJ2-1; D is unresolved. Per the germline V gene, CDR1 is GTSNPN and CDR2 is SVGIG (reference sequence). V was cut by 0 bases and J by 12 bases, with 12 bases left in between. The CDR3 extends over 12 amino acids. In nucleotides, the CDR3 is TGTGCCTGGAGTGTGTCAGGTCGCGGGCAGTTCTTC. This codes for CAWSVSGRGQFF.

The chain carries TRBV7-2 and TRBJ2-7, with D possibly TRBD2 on 6 matching bases. V gave up 5 bases and J gave up 5 bases, with 16 bases separating them. The CDR3 totals 14 residues. CDR1 and CDR2 from the germline V gene are SGHTA and FQGNSA. CDR3 bases: TGTGCCAGCAGCCCAGCCGGGGGTTTCGACGAGCAGTACTTC. It yields the protein CASSPAGGFDEQYF.

This chain joins TRBV6-6 and TRBJ2-3; 11 bases are a match to TRBD2. Germline CDR1 and CDR2: MNHNY and SVGAGI (reference sequence). The V segment lost 4 bases and the J segment 2 bases; nucleotides outside the gene matches: 5. The CDR3 totals 16 residues. CDR3 sequence (DNA): TGTGCCAGCAGTTTCCGACTAGCGGGGCTCACAGATACGCAGTATTTT. This gives the protein CASSFRLAGLTDTQYF.

This sequence joins TRBV28 and TRBJ2-7, with D unresolved. This CDR3 has 14 residues. CDR1 and CDR2 (germline): MDHEN, SYDVKM. V shed 3 bases and J shed 4 bases, with 13 bases lying between them. This chain's CDR3 is CASSFYGEIYEQYF. The CDR3, as DNA: TGTGCCAGCAGTTTTTACGGAGAAATTTACGAGCAGTACTTC. The variable domain in full, with the rest retrieved from reference TRBV28 and TRBJ2-7, is DVKVTQSSRYLVKRTGEKVFLECVQDMDHENMFWYRQDPGLGLRLIYFSYDVKMKEKGDIPEGYSVSREKKERFSLILESASTNQTSMYLCASSFYGEIYEQYFGPGTRLTVT.

This clone was detected only once. CDR3 bases: TGTGCCAGCAGCCGGGACAGGGGAAACACCGGGGAGCTGTTTTTT. This encodes CASSRDRGNTGELFF. This chain connects TRBV2 to TRBJ2-2; 10 bases line up with TRBD1. V dropped 6 bases and J dropped 2; count of bases not matched to a gene: 3. The CDR3 spans 15 residues. Germline assignment: CDR1 SNHLY and CDR2 FYNNEI.

The genes are TRBV4-2 and TRBJ1-6, with 7 nucleotides matching TRBD1. CDR1 and CDR2 from the germline V gene are LGHNA and YNFKEQ. The ends lost 4 bases at V and 5 bases at J; junction bases unmatched: 8. The CDR3 contains 16 residues. CDR3 amino acids: CASSPGNRGDNSPLHF. As DNA, the CDR3 is TGTGCCAGCAGCCCCGGGAACAGGGGCGATAATTCACCCCTCCACTTT.

The chain uses TRBV5-4 and TRBJ2-3; TRBD2 agrees at 7 bases. The J segment lost 2 bases and the V segment lost 0 bases, leaving 12 bases of the junction unmatched. Germline assignment: CDR1 SGHNT and CDR2 YYREEE (reference sequence). The CDR3 runs 18 residues. The CDR3 is CASSLGAGVFGATDTQYF. In nucleotides, the CDR3 is TGTGCCAGCAGCTTGGGCGCGGGAGTGTTTGGGGCCACAGATACGCAGTATTTT. Filled out from reference TRBV5-4 and TRBJ2-3, the complete variable domain reads ETGVTQSPTHLIKTRGQQVTLRCSSQSGHNTVSWYQQALGQGPQFIFQYYREEENGRGNFPPRFSGLQFPNYSSELNVNALELDDSALYLCASSLGAGVFGATDTQYFGPGTRLTVL.

The rearrangement joins TRBV5-8 to TRBJ1-5, with D unclear. CDR3 length: 14 residues. In germline, CDR1 is SGHTS, CDR2 YDEGEE. Trimming removed 1 base at V and 0 bases at J, with 5 bases between. The CDR3 nucleotides are TGTGCCAGCAGCTTGTTTTATAGCAATCAGCCCCAGCATTTT. It codes for CASSLFYSNQPQHF.